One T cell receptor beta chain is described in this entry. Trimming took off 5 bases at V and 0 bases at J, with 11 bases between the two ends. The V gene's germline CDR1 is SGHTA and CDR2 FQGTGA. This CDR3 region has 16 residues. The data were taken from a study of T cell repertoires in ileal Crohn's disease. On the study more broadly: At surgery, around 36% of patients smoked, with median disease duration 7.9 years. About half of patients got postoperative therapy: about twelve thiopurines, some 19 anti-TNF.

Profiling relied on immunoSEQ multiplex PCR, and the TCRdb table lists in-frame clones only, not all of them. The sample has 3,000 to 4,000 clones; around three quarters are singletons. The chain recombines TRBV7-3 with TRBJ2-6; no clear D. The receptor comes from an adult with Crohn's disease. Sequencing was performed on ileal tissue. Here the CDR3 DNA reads TGTGCCAGCAGCCCCAACCCGGGCTCTGGGGCCAACGTCCTGACTTTC. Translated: CASSPNPGSGANVLTF.